Detailed here is one TCR beta chain. Its cognate antigen has yet to be identified. Base quality data are lacking; no much larger clone is found one base away. The CDR3 holds 17 amino acids from the cysteine to the phenylalanine. Only the CDR3 portion is preserved as DNA: 51 bases, with reading frame beginning at the first base. CDR1 and CDR2, per the germline V gene, are MDHEN and SYDVKM. Cut back by 4 bases and 4 bases, the V and J ends lie 20 bases apart. During the collection period, no immune events, such as infections, were documented for the healthy donors. Time-dependent variance in a beta-binomial model of T-cell clone differential abundance was calibrated using healthy-donor blood repertoires as a training cohort. The training cohort was composed of about 10 healthy donors, 3 female and 7 male. An age range of roughly 29 to 65 years, with an average of about 43 years, was recorded for the donors. Whole blood, obtained from a commercial supplier, was collected from each healthy donor at three time points spaced approximately two weeks apart. Genomic DNA was extracted from unsorted whole blood for immunosequencing.

TCRbeta CDR3 regions were profiled with the immunoSEQ Assay using bias-controlled multiplex PCR amplification of genomic DNA. As for the authors' bioinformatics: The absolute abundance of each unique TCRbeta CDR3 region was quantified after sequences were collapsed and filtered. Differential abundance was tested with a binomial (Fisher-equivalent) model and with a beta-binomial model adding time-dependent variance fitted from healthy donors. Clones with fewer than 5 combined templates were excluded, and clones with Benjamini-Hochberg FDR below 0.01 were called differentially abundant. Using the form v = (b*log(k)+a)^2, the beta-binomial variance was modeled as a function of the total template count across the two samples. TCRdb obtained this table from immuneACCESS and retained in-frame rearrangements with V and J assigned. These tables miss some clones; where compared with another copy, unresolved V genes account for less than half of the shortfall, and the remainder is unexplained. The V and J calls and clone size were taken over from that table, and D and trimming were inferred from the DNA. This sample is represented by around 66,000 clones; 70% to 90% of them were singletons. Of the sample, approximately 4.7% is held by the ten largest clones.

The source of the sample is a study of identifying expanded T cells in peripheral blood (dated by TCRdb to between 2018 and 2020). Context from the whole study: Four technical replicates, made by sequencing separate aliquots from the same pool of genomic DNA, were compared pairwise. What the work shows at the level of the full study, not this receptor alone: The authors expected biological variance in healthy repertoires might increase further over much longer intervals such as months to years. The binomial model flagged roughly 1.2 differentially abundant clones between technical replicates but 15 to 17 over around two weeks and roughly 19 over about four weeks. Both the number of clones called differentially abundant and the false-positive rate were significantly reduced by the beta-binomial model across all healthy-donor time intervals. Across all healthy donors, variance in clone template counts between approximately 2-week samples was found to increase significantly with total template count.

Sequencing used blood. This receptor was obtained from a person aged 18-69 years in good health. The chain is encoded by TRBV28 joined to TRBJ2-1, with the D gene too uncertain to name. The sequence in DNA is TGTGCCAGCAGTTCACTCTTCGAAGAGCAGAATTACAATGAGCAGTTCTTC. Translated, this is CASSSLFEEQNYNEQFF.